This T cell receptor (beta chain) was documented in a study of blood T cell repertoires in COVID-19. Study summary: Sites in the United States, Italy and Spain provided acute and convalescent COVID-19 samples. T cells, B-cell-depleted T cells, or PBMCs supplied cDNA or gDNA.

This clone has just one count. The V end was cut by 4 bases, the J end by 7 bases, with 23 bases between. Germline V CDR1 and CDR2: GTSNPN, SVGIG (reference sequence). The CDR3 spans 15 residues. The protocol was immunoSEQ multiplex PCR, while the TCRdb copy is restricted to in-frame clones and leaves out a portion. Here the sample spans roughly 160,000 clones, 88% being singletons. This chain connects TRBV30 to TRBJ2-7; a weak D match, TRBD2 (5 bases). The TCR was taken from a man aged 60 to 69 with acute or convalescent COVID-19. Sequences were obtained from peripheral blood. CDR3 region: CAWTSKDLRGGEQYF. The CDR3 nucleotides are TGTGCCTGGACCTCAAAGGACCTCCGGGGTGGGGAGCAGTACTTC.